This TCR beta chain was recovered during a study of blood T cell repertoires in COVID-19. Using immunoSEQ multiplex PCR, the repertoire was profiled, and TCRdb retains in-frame clones only, with some absent. The data contain 280,000 or so clones, around 88% of them singletons. The germline CDR1 and CDR2 sequences are SNHLY and FYNNEI. CDR3 size: 15 residues. Trimming took off 7 bases at V and 1 base at J, with 14 bases between the two ends. Participants' own reports of clinical history determined their cohort assignment. The source is a woman aged 40 to 50 who had recovered from COVID-19. The chain employs TRBV2 and TRBJ2-1, with a possible D match to TRBD1 (5 bases). The sequenced material came from PBMCs or T cells enriched from blood (not recorded which). The CDR3 DNA is TGTGCCAGCACGCTACAGGAAGGATCCTACAATGAGCAGTTCTTC. Protein product: CASTLQEGSYNEQFF.